The T cell receptor beta chain under discussion was sequenced for a study of T-cell reconstitution after alpha-beta-depleted transplantation in children. The CDR3 is made up of 15 amino acids. Trimming at V came to 5 bases and at J to 2 bases, leaving 6 bases not matched to a gene. The germline CDR1 and CDR2 sequences are MDHEN and SYDVKM. It was with unique molecular identifiers that the TCRbeta library was prepared. TCRdb reanalysed the PCR reads using MiXCR and keeps one entry per CDR3 protein. The repertoire holds hundreds of thousands of distinct CDR3 sequences, with around a sixth as singletons.

Specimen: PBMCs from the stem cell graft donor, collected from the stem cell graft. The sequence came from a human donor who donated a stem cell graft to a child with acute myeloid leukemia. This chain joins TRBV28 and TRBJ2-1; TRBD1 matches 7 bases. Written as DNA, the CDR3 is TGTGCCAGCAGTGAGGACAGGAGAACCTACAATGAGCAGTTCTTC. Residues: CASSEDRRTYNEQFF. Variable domain in full (rest from reference TRBV28 and TRBJ2-1): DVKVTQSSRYLVKRTGEKVFLECVQDMDHENMFWYRQDPGLGLRLIYFSYDVKMKEKGDIPEGYSVSREKKERFSLILESASTNQTSMYLCASSEDRRTYNEQFFGPGTRLTVL.